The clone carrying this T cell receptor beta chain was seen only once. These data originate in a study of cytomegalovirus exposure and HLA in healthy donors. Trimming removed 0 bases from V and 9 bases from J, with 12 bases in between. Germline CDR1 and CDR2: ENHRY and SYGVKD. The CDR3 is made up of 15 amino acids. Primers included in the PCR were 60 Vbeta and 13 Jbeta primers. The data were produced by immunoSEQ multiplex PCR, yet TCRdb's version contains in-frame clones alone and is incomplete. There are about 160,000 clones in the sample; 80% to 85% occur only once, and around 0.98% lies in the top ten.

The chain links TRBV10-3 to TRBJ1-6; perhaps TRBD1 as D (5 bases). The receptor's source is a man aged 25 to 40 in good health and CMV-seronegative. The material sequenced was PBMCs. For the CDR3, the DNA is TGTGCCATCAGTGAGTCTGTGGGGCTTAGTTCACCCCTCCACTTT. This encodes CAISESVGLSSPLHF.